This T cell receptor (beta chain) originates from a study of early stage breast cancer tumors. Study at large: ER+/PR+/HER2- status applied to about 70% of the 16 invasive breast tumors. The study, taken as a whole, reports: Functional markers like CD4, CD8 and FOXP3 were missed in bulk sequencing. Comparing each tissue with blood distinguished tumor from normal in 14 of 16 patients.

Blood replicates held 0.5 ug DNA, tumor or normal breast about 1.5 ug, two each. Data came from immunoSEQ multiplex PCR; TCRdb stores just in-frame clones and leaves some out. The sample yields tens of thousands of clones, about three quarters seen once. Between the trimmed V and J ends, which lost 0 bases and 9 bases, there was a span of 10 bases. The CDR3 is 12 amino acids. Germline V CDR1 and CDR2: SGHRS, YFSETQ. Of note for this clone: No antigen is known for it.

Material for sequencing was blood. This rearrangement joins TRBV5-1 to TRBJ2-7, with a tentative D call TRBD1 (7 bases). The sequence was obtained from a person aged 35-55 years with breast cancer. This chain's CDR3 is CASSLGRGRQYF. The CDR3 DNA reads TGCGCCAGCAGCTTGGGGAGGGGGCGGCAGTACTTC. The full variable domain, with the rest looked up from reference TRBV5-1 and TRBJ2-7, is KAGVTQTPRYLIKTRGQQVTLSCSPISGHRSVSWYQQTPGQGLQFLFEYFSETQRNKGNFPGRFSGRQFSNSRSEMNVSTLELGDSALYLCASSLGRGRQYFGPGTRLTVT.